This record concerns one T cell receptor beta chain sequence. This entry is derived from a study of blood T cell repertoires in COVID-19. Study summary: PBMCs, B-cell-depleted T cells, or T cells provided the cDNA or gDNA that made up the material.

Germline V lookup: CDR1 SGHDT, CDR2 YYEEEE. V lost 3 bases and J lost 3; bases outside the gene matches: 3. The CDR3 runs to 13 residues. Participants were placed into cohorts based on the clinical history they reported. Recovered status applied to Cohort 3 donors who had two consecutive negative PCRs. It also applied to those with clearance or with symptom resolution. As handled by the study authors: Amplifying reference gene primers gave estimates of nucleated cell counts. Sequencing was performed with immunoSEQ multiplex PCR; in TCRdb, only in-frame clones are kept and a portion is missing. V, J and clone size derive from that table, while D and trimming were established from the DNA sequence. The table has 200,000 to 250,000 clones, approximately 90% seen once.

The rearrangement joins TRBV5-6 to TRBJ2-7; the match to TRBD1 covers 7 bases. The specimen sequenced was PBMCs or T cells enriched from blood (not recorded which). The receptor comes from a woman in her 30s who had recovered from COVID-19. The CDR3: CASSSAGGYEQYF. Here the CDR3 DNA reads TGTGCCAGCAGCTCAGCAGGGGGCTACGAGCAGTACTTC.